This section outlines one T cell receptor (beta chain) sequence together with its context. One end of the junction is discordant with germline, which a read error may explain. This entry is derived from a study of T cell responses to AZD1222 COVID-19 vaccine. Method: immunoSEQ multiplex PCR; TCRdb's copy keeps in-frame clones and lacks some. The data show 80,000 or so clones, approximately 83% seen once. The origin of this receptor is an adult who received the AZD1222 COVID-19 vaccine. Sequenced material: peripheral blood, taken 28 days after the second AZD1222 dose.

The CDR3 nucleotides are TGTGCCAGCAGTTCAGACAGGTTATCAGCCCCAGCACACTTT. Translated: CASSSDRLSAPAHF. V and J are TRBV27 and TRBJ1-5; D might be TRBD1 (6 bases). Germline V gene sequence: CDR1 MNHEY, CDR2 SMNVEV (reference sequence). The CDR3 covers 14 residues.